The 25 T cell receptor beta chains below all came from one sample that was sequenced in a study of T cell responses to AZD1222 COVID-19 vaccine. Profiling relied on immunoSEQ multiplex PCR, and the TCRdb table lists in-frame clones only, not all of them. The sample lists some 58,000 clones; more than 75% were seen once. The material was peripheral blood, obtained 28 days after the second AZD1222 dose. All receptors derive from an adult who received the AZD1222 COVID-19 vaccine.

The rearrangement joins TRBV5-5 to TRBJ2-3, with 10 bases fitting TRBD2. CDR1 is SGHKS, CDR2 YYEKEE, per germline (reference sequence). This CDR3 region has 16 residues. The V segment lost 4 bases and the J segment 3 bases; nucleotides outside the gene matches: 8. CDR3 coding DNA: TGTGCCAGCAGCCCCCCGGGACTAGCGAAGACAGATACGCAGTATTTT. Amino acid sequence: CASSPPGLAKTDTQYF.

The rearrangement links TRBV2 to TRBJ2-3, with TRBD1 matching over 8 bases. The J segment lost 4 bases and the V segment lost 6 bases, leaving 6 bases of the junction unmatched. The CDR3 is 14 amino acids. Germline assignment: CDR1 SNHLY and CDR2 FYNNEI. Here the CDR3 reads CASSKQGVADTQYF. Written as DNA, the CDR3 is TGTGCCAGCAGCAAACAGGGGGTCGCAGATACGCAGTATTTT.

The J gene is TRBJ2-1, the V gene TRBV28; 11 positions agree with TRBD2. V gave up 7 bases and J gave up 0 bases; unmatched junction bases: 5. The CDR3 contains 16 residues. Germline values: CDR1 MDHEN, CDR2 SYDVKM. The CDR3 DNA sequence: TGTGCCAGCAATCCTAGCGGGAGGCTCTCCTACAATGAGCAGTTCTTC. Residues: CASNPSGRLSYNEQFF.

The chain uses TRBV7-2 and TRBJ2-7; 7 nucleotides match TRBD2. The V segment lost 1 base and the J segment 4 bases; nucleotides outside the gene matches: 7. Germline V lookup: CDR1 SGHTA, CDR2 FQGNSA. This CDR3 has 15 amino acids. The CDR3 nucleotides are TGTGCCAGCAGCTTAGGGGGCGGGAGTGAGTACGAGCAGTACTTC. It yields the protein CASSLGGGSEYEQYF.

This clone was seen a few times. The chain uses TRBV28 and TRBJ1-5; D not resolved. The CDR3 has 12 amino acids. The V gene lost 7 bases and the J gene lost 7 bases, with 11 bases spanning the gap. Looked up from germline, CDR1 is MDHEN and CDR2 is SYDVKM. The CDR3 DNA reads TGTGCCAGCACAGTTTATCTCCAGCCCCAGCATTTT. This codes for CASTVYLQPQHF.

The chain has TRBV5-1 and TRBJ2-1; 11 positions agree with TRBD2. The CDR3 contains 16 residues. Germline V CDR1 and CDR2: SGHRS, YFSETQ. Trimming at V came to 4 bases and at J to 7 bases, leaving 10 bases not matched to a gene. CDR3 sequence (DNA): TGCGCCAGCAGCGTCCGACTAGCGGGAAAGGTAAATGAGCAGTTCTTC. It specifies CASSVRLAGKVNEQFF.

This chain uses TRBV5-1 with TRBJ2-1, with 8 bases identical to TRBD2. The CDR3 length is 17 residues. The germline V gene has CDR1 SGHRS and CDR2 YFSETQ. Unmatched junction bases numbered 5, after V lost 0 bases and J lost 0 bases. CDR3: CASSLGLARNSYNEQFF. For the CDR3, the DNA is TGCGCCAGCAGCTTGGGACTAGCGAGAAACTCCTACAATGAGCAGTTCTTC.

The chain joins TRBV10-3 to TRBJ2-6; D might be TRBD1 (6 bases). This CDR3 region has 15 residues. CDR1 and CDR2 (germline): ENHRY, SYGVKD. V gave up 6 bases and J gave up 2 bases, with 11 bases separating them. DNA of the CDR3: TGTGCCATCAGGGCCCACAGGGCTGGGGCCAACGTCCTGACTTTC. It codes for CAIRAHRAGANVLTF.

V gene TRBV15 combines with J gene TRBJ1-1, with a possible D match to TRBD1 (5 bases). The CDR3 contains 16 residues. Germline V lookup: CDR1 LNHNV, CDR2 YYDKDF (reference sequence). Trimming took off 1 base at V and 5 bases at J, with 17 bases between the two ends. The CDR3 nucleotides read TGTGCCACCAGCAGAGTCAGTTTGTGGGCAGGGACTGAAGCTTTCTTT. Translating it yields CATSRVSLWAGTEAFF.

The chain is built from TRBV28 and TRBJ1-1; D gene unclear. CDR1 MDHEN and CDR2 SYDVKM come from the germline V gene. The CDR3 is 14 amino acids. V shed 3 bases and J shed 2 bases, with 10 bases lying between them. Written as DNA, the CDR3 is TGTGCCAGCAGTTTTCACACGGGAAACACTGAAGCTTTCTTT. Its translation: CASSFHTGNTEAFF.

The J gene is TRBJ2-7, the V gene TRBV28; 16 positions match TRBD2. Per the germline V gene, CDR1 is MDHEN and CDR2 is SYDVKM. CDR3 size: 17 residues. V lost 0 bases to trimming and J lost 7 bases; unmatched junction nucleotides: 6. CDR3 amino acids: CASSLWGLAGGPGEQYF. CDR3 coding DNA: TGTGCCAGCAGTTTATGGGGACTAGCGGGAGGGCCTGGTGAGCAGTACTTC.

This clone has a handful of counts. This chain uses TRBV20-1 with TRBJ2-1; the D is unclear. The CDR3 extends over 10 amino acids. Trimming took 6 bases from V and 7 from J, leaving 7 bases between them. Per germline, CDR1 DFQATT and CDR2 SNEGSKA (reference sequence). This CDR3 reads CSALENEQFF. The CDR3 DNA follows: TGCAGTGCATTAGAGAATGAGCAGTTCTTC.

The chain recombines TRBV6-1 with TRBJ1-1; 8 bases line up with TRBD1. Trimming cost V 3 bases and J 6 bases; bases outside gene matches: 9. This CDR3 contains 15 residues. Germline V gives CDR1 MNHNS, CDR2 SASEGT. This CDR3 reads CASSDRQGAYAEAFF. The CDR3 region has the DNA TGTGCCAGCAGTGATCGTCAGGGGGCTTACGCTGAAGCTTTCTTT.

The CDR3 nucleotides are TGTGCCAGCAGCTTGGGACAGGGGATTAATGGCTACACCTTC. This codes for CASSLGQGINGYTF. The chain has TRBV5-4 and TRBJ1-2, with 8 bases matching TRBD1. The V gene end was trimmed by 0 bases and the J gene end by 6 bases; junction bases not matched to a gene: 4. The CDR3 spans 14 residues. Germline V gene lookup returns CDR1 SGHNT and CDR2 YYREEE (reference sequence).

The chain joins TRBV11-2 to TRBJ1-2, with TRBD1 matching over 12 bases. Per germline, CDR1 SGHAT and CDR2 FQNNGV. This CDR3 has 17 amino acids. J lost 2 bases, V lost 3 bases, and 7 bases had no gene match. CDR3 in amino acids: CASSFGTGGDQNYGYTF. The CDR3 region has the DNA TGTGCCAGCAGCTTTGGGACAGGGGGCGATCAAAACTATGGCTACACCTTC.

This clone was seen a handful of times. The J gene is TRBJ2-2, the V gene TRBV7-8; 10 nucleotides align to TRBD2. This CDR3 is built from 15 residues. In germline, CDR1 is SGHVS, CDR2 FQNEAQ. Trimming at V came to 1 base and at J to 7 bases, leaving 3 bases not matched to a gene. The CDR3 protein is CASSLGLAGVGELFF. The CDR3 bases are TGTGCCAGCAGCTTAGGGCTAGCGGGAGTCGGGGAGCTGTTTTTT.

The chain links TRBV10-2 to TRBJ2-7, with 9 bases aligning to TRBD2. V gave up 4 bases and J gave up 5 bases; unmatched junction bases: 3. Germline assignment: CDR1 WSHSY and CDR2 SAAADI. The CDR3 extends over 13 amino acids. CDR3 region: CASSVAGEDEQYV. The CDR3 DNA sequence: TGCGCCAGCAGTGTAGCGGGAGAGGACGAGCAGTACGTC.

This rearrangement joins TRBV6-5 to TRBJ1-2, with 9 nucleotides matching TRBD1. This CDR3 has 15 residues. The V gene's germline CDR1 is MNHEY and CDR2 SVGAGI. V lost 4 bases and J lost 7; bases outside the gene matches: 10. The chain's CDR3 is CASSSNRGRSSGYTF. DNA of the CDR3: TGTGCCAGCAGTTCAAACAGGGGGCGTTCTTCTGGCTACACCTTC.

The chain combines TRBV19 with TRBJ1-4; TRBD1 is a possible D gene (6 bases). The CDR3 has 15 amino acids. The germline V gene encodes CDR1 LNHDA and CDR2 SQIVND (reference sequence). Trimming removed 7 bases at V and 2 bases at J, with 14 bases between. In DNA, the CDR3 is TGTGCCAGTACCCCACAGGGATTCACTAATGAAAAACTGTTTTTT. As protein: CASTPQGFTNEKLFF. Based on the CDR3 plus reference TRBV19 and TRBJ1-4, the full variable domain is DGGITQSPKYLFRKEGQNVTLSCEQNLNHDAMYWYRQDPGQGLRLIYYSQIVNDFQKGDIAEGYSVSREKKESFPLTVTSAQKNPTAFYLCASTPQGFTNEKLFFGSGTQLSVL.

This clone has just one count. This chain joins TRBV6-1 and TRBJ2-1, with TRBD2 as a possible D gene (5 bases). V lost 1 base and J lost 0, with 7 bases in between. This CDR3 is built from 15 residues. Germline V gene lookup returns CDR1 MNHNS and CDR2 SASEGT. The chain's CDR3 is CASSEGGSSYNEQFF. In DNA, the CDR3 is TGTGCCAGCAGTGAAGGAGGGAGCTCCTACAATGAGCAGTTCTTC.

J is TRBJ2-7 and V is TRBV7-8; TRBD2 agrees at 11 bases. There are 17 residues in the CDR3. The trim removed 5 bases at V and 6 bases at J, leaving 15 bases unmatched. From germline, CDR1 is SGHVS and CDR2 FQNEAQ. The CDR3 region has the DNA TGTGCCAGCAGCCTCATAGCGGGAGGGCCAAGAGCGGTCGAGCAGTACTTC. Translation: CASSLIAGGPRAVEQYF.

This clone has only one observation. The CDR3 spells CASSFGERFNGYTF. DNA of the CDR3: TGTGCCAGCAGCTTTGGAGAGCGGTTTAATGGCTACACCTTC. This rearrangement joins TRBV12-1 to TRBJ1-2. TRBV12-1 is deemed a pseudogene. The CDR3 has 14 amino acids.

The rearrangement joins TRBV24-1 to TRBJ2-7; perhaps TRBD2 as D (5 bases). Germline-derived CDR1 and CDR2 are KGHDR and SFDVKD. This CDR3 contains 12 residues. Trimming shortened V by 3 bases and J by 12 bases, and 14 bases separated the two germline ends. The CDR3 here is CATSDLIGIRYF. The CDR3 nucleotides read TGTGCCACCAGTGATCTCATCGGGATTCGGTACTTC.

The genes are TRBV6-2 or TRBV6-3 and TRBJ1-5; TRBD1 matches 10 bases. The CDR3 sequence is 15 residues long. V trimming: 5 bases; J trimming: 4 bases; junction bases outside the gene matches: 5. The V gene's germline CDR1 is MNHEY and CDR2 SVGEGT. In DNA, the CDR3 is TGTGCCAGCAGTCTCGCGGGACAGGGGAATCAGCCCCAGCATTTT. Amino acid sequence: CASSLAGQGNQPQHF.

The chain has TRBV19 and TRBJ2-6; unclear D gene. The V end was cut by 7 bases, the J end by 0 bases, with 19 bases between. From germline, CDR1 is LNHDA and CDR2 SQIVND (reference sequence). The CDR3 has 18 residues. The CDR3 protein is CASISYEDLYSGANVLTF. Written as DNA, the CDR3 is TGTGCCAGTATTAGTTATGAGGACCTCTACTCTGGGGCCAACGTCCTGACTTTC.